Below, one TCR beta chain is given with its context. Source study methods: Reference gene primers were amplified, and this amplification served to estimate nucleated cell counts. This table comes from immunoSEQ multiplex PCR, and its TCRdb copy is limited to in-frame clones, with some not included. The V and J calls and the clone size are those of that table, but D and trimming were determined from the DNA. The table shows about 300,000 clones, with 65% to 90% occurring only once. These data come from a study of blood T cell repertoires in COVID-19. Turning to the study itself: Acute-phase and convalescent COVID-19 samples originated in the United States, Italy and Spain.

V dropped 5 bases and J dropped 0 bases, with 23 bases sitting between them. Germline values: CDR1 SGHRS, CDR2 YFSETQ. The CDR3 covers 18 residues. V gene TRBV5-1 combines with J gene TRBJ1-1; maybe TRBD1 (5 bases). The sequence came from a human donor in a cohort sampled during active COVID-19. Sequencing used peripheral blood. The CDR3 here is CASRHPFGGTNMNTEAFF. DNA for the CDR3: TGCGCCAGCAGACACCCCTTCGGGGGGACGAACATGAACACTGAAGCTTTCTTT.